This T cell receptor beta chain derives from a study of vaccination effects on CD4 cells after COVID-19. For the study at large: Of the BNT162b2 and mRNA-1273 vaccines, participants received two doses of one or the other.

V trimming: 2 bases; J trimming: 5 bases; junction bases outside the gene matches: 9. From germline, CDR1 is KGHSH and CDR2 LQKENI. The CDR3 consists of 17 residues. Some clones are missing from TCRdb's copy, which holds only in-frame ones; the method was immunoSEQ multiplex PCR. Seen here are under 70,000 clones, around 82% observed once, and the top ten hold around 5%. Whole-study findings and limits: After vaccination, at late timepoints, clones induced by infection and by vaccine contracted markedly.

This clone was seen a few times. Its antigen is currently unknown. The ViraFEST assay expanded antigen-specific CD4+ T cells with viral peptide pools before sequencing. With about 9 days of culture completed, CD4+ T cells were isolated. By PCR, the person was confirmed to have had SARS-CoV-2 infection between March and December 2020. With an HIV-1 Nef peptide pool, the negative control culture was set up. The sequencing here drew on CD4+ T cells from PBMCs cultured with HIV peptides, taken before COVID-19 vaccination. Subset here: HIV-1 Nef peptide pool negative control/reference culture. This TCR came from a human donor who had a prior SARS-CoV-2 infection. This chain links TRBV18 with TRBJ2-2; 9 nucleotides agree with TRBD1. The CDR3 bases are TGTGCCAGCTCACCATCGGAGGGACAGGGTGATACCGGGGAGCTGTTTTTT. Protein sequence: CASSPSEGQGDTGELFF.